The 24 T cell receptor beta chains presented below share a single source sample, sequenced in a study of T cell responses to AZD1222 COVID-19 vaccine. Repertoires were generated with immunoSEQ multiplex PCR, while TCRdb's copy carries only in-frame clones and drops some. Here the sample spans around 100,000 clones, 88% being singletons. Sequences were derived from peripheral blood, sampled on day 0 of AZD1222 vaccination. Receptors originate from an adult in good health.

V usage is TRBV2 and J usage is TRBJ2-7, with 10 bases identical to TRBD2. The CDR3 has 16 amino acids. Germline loops: CDR1 SNHLY, CDR2 FYNNEI. Germline trimming cut 0 bases from V and 0 bases from J; bases unmatched to any gene: 2. As DNA, the CDR3 is TGTGCCAGCAGTGAAGCACTAGCGGGAAGCTCCTACGAGCAGTACTTC. This translates into CASSEALAGSSYEQYF.

V gene TRBV29-1 combines with J gene TRBJ1-1; the D gene is possibly TRBD1 (5 bases). There are 15 residues in the CDR3. Germline CDR1 is SQVTM and CDR2 is ANQGSEA. Trimming removed 4 bases at V and 0 bases at J, with 15 bases between. The DNA of the CDR3 is TGCAGCGTTGTAGGCGTGGGGGGTTTGAACACTGAAGCTTTCTTT. This codes for CSVVGVGGLNTEAFF.

V usage is TRBV9 and J usage is TRBJ2-7; tentatively, D is TRBD1 or TRBD2 (5 bases each). This CDR3 is built from 14 residues. With 4 bases removed from V and 7 bases from J, the gap between germline ends came to 18 bases. In germline, CDR1 is SGDLS, CDR2 YYNGEE. As DNA, the CDR3 is TGTGCCAGCAGCTCAGGGACCGCAATCGGGGAGCAGTACTTC. It specifies CASSSGTAIGEQYF.

This clone appeared once. The CDR3 reads CASSIRGEQPQHF. CDR3 bases: TGTGCCAGTAGTATCCGGGGGGAACAGCCCCAGCATTTT. The V gene is TRBV19, the J gene TRBJ1-5; weak D call: TRBD1 (5 bases). With 3 bases removed from V and 7 bases from J, the gap between germline ends came to 10 bases. CDR3 size: 13 residues. The germline CDR1 and CDR2 sequences are LNHDA and SQIVND (reference sequence).

The chain joins TRBV7-2 to TRBJ2-1; TRBD2 matches 9 bases. The V gene end was trimmed by 5 bases and the J gene end by 5 bases; junction bases not matched to a gene: 7. Germline V lookup: CDR1 SGHTA, CDR2 FQGNSA. This CDR3 is built from 15 residues. The CDR3 region has the DNA TGTGCCAGCAGCAGTAGCGGGAGTTGGAACAATGAGCAGTTCTTC. This codes for CASSSSGSWNNEQFF.

The chain couples TRBV19 to TRBJ2-1, with TRBD2 matching 7 bases. With 3 bases clipped from V and 8 bases from J, the junction kept 13 bases outside the gene matches. CDR1 LNHDA and CDR2 SQIVND come from the germline V gene (reference sequence). The CDR3 contains 16 residues. The DNA for the CDR3 is TGTGCCAGTAGTATTCCCGCGGGAGCCCTTGGGTATGAGCAGTTCTTC. Protein product: CASSIPAGALGYEQFF. Looking up the rest from reference TRBV19 and TRBJ2-1 gives the full variable domain: DGGITQSPKYLFRKEGQNVTLSCEQNLNHDAMYWYRQDPGQGLRLIYYSQIVNDFQKGDIAEGYSVSREKKESFPLTVTSAQKNPTAFYLCASSIPAGALGYEQFFGPGTRLTVL.

The chain combines TRBV7-9 with TRBJ2-5; 8 bases line up with TRBD1. Germline V CDR1 and CDR2: SEHNR, FQNEAQ (reference sequence). The CDR3 is 21 residues long. V was clipped by 7 bases and J by 5 bases; unmatched bases: 30. CDR3 protein: CASTQRNSGSPAGGSYETQYF. The CDR3 DNA follows: TGTGCCAGCACGCAACGCAACTCTGGGTCGCCGGCAGGGGGCTCGTACGAGACCCAGTACTTC.

The CDR3 spells CAWREDSSNSPLHF. CDR3 sequence (DNA): TGTGCCTGGAGAGAAGACAGCTCTAATTCACCCCTCCACTTT. This chain joins TRBV30 and TRBJ1-6, with TRBD1 as a possible D gene (5 bases). The germline V and J ends were trimmed by 3 bases and 6 bases, with 12 bases remaining between them. Germline lookup yields CDR1 GTSNPN and CDR2 SVGIG (reference sequence). This CDR3 spans 14 amino acids.

V gene TRBV9 combines with J gene TRBJ1-4; 10 nucleotides match TRBD1. J was trimmed by 13 bases and V by 4 bases; bases with no gene match: 16. Per germline, CDR1 SGDLS and CDR2 YYNGEE. The CDR3 runs to 16 residues. The CDR3 spells CASSSTHDRGRERLFF. The CDR3 DNA sequence: TGTGCCAGCAGCTCCACCCACGACAGGGGGCGGGAGAGACTGTTTTTT. Drawing the rest from reference TRBV9 and TRBJ1-4, the complete variable domain is DSGVTQTPKHLITATGQRVTLRCSPRSGDLSVYWYQQSLDQGLQFLIQYYNGEERAKGNILERFSAQQFPDLHSELNLSSLELGDSALYFCASSSTHDRGRERLFFGSGTQLSVL.

The chain employs TRBV4-3 and TRBJ2-3; the match to TRBD1 covers 7 bases. With 3 bases clipped from V and 0 bases from J, the junction kept 9 bases outside the gene matches. Looked up from germline, CDR1 is LGHNA and CDR2 is YSLEER. The CDR3 contains 17 residues. The CDR3 DNA follows: TGCGCCAGCAGCCATGAAACCGGGACAGCTAGCACAGATACGCAGTATTTT. Translated: CASSHETGTASTDTQYF.

This chain links TRBV4-3 with TRBJ2-6; 11 bases agree with TRBD2. The V gene's germline CDR1 is LGHNA and CDR2 YSLEER. V gave up 3 bases and J gave up 3 bases; unmatched junction bases: 10. The CDR3 totals 19 residues. CDR3 bases: TGCGCCAGCAGCCATCTTAGCGGGAGGGCCGCTAGTGGGGCCAACGTCCTGACTTTC. It yields the protein CASSHLSGRAASGANVLTF.

The CDR3 DNA reads TGTGCCAGCTCCCTCGACAGGGGACGTTCACCCCTCCACTTT. Protein: CASSLDRGRSPLHF. V gene TRBV28 combines with J gene TRBJ1-6; TRBD1 matches at 8 bases. V was clipped by 8 bases and J by 9 bases; unmatched bases: 9. The germline CDR1 and CDR2 sequences are MDHEN and SYDVKM. CDR3 size: 14 residues.

The rearrangement joins TRBV9 to TRBJ2-1, with a tentative D call TRBD2 (5 bases). The CDR3 has 14 amino acids. Trimming cost V 7 bases and J 0 bases, with 11 bases left between them. Per the germline V gene, CDR1 is SGDLS and CDR2 is YYNGEE. For the CDR3, the DNA is TGTGCCAGCGCGCCGGGGAGCTCCTACAATGAGCAGTTCTTC. Amino acid sequence: CASAPGSSYNEQFF. The variable domain in full, with the rest retrieved from reference TRBV9 and TRBJ2-1, is DSGVTQTPKHLITATGQRVTLRCSPRSGDLSVYWYQQSLDQGLQFLIQYYNGEERAKGNILERFSAQQFPDLHSELNLSSLELGDSALYFCASAPGSSYNEQFFGPGTRLTVL.

V usage is TRBV29-1 and J usage is TRBJ2-3; the D gene is possibly TRBD2 (6 bases). The CDR3 spans 14 residues. V was cut by 1 base and J by 10 bases, with 18 bases left in between. Germline V gene data show CDR1 as SQVTM and CDR2 as ANQGSEA. CDR3 DNA: TGCAGCGTTGAAGTCGGAGGGACGGGCCCATCGCAGTATTTT. It codes for CSVEVGGTGPSQYF.

This clone was detected once. V usage is TRBV7-6 and J usage is TRBJ1-1; the D gene is possibly TRBD1 (6 bases). Trimming cost V 2 bases and J 4 bases, with 26 bases left between them. Germline V gives CDR1 SGHVS, CDR2 FNYEAQ. This CDR3 contains 19 residues. CDR3 sequence: CASSLYLRGSTSPGTEAFF. CDR3 nucleotide sequence: TGTGCCAGCAGCTTATATCTGAGGGGGTCGACCTCCCCAGGCACTGAAGCTTTCTTT.

This chain links TRBV4-1 with TRBJ1-2; 7 bases match TRBD1. V was pared by 1 base and J by 4 bases, with 12 bases of the junction left unmatched. CDR1 MGHRA and CDR2 YSYEKL come from the germline V gene. This CDR3 region has 17 residues. The CDR3 loop reads CASSQVLYRGGGYGYTF. CDR3 coding DNA: TGCGCCAGCAGCCAAGTGTTATACAGGGGAGGGGGCTATGGCTACACCTTC.

This clone occurred once. The chain combines TRBV25-1 with TRBJ2-3; 7 bases map to TRBD2. Germline CDR1 is MGHDK and CDR2 is SYGVNS. J gave up 0 bases and V 3 bases, and 9 bases lay outside the gene matches. This CDR3 is built from 17 residues. Here the CDR3 DNA reads TGTGCCAGCAGTGACATTCGGGATAGCGGGAGCACAGATACGCAGTATTTT. It codes for CASSDIRDSGSTDTQYF.

The V call is TRBV6-2 or TRBV6-3, the J call TRBJ1-1; TRBD1 agrees at 8 bases. Germline trimming cut 6 bases from V and 1 base from J; bases unmatched to any gene: 10. The germline gives CDR1 MNHEY, CDR2 SVGEGT. The CDR3 loop spans 16 amino acids. The CDR3 loop reads CASSARTGRGNTEAFF. Written as DNA, the CDR3 is TGTGCCAGCAGCGCGAGGACAGGGAGGGGGAACACTGAAGCTTTCTTT.

The count of this clone is one. This sequence joins TRBV7-3 and TRBJ2-3; D remains unclear. Germline CDR1 reads SGHTA; CDR2 reads FQGTGA. CDR3 length equals 15 residues. V shed 6 bases and J shed 0 bases, with 13 bases lying between them. CDR3 protein: CASSSFPSSTDTQYF. Here the CDR3 DNA reads TGTGCCAGCAGTTCGTTCCCCTCTAGCACAGATACGCAGTATTTT.

The CDR3 is CASSRGPPTNQPQHF. CDR3 coding DNA: TGTGCCAGCAGTAGGGGACCCCCTACTAATCAGCCCCAGCATTTT. The chain has TRBV27 and TRBJ1-5, with D maybe TRBD1 (5 bases). Germline V gene lookup returns CDR1 MNHEY and CDR2 SMNVEV (reference sequence). The length of the CDR3 is 15 residues. V was clipped by 5 bases and J by 4 bases, with 15 bases between them.

The chain has TRBV12-3 or TRBV12-4 and TRBJ1-1, with D unresolved. Trimming removed 6 bases from V and 1 base from J, with 6 bases in between. CDR3 length: 12 residues. CDR3 nucleotide sequence: TGTGCCAGCAGGCAGGAGAACACTGAAGCTTTCTTT. Translated: CASRQENTEAFF.

The V gene is TRBV28, the J gene TRBJ2-6; tentative D call: TRBD1 (6 bases). V was pared by 4 bases and J by 4 bases, with 23 bases between. This CDR3 region has 19 residues. The germline gives CDR1 MDHEN, CDR2 SYDVKM. The CDR3 DNA sequence: TGTGCCAGCAGTTCTCCAACAGGGTTGATCTTGGGAGGGGCCAACGTCCTGACTTTC. It specifies CASSSPTGLILGGANVLTF.

This chain joins TRBV4-1 and TRBJ2-7; 14 nucleotides align to TRBD2. CDR3 length: 16 amino acids. V gave up 1 base and J gave up 7 bases; unmatched junction bases: 6. Germline values: CDR1 MGHRA, CDR2 YSYEKL. Written as DNA, the CDR3 is TGCGCCAGCAGCCAAGGGGGACTAGCGGGAGCTGGAGAGCAGTACTTC. This translates into CASSQGGLAGAGEQYF.

The V call is TRBV6-5, the J call TRBJ2-5; TRBD2 is a possible D gene (5 bases). Germline V gene data show CDR1 as MNHEY and CDR2 as SVGAGI. The V end was cut by 8 bases, the J end by 9 bases, with 16 bases between. The CDR3 extends over 12 amino acids. In DNA form, the CDR3 reads TGTGCCAGCCACGCAGAGCACGGGGCCCAGTACTTC. It translates to CASHAEHGAQYF.